The following is a TCR beta chain sequence with its context. Its matching antigen is unknown. The sample is drawn from a study of vaccination effects on CD4 cells after COVID-19. Overall study results and limits: Just 1 of 255 vaccine-induced clones in healthy recipients was cross-reactive.

V was trimmed by 5 bases and J by 4 bases, leaving 13 bases between them. The CDR3 extends over 14 amino acids. The germline V gene has CDR1 MDHEN and CDR2 SYDVKM. Peptide-pool stimulation followed by sequencing identified expanded antigen-specific CD4+ clonotypes in the ViraFEST assay. The culture ran for roughly 10 days before CD4+ T cells were isolated. Recipients of the vaccine had no prior SARS-CoV-2 infection and negative nucleocapsid antibodies. Both day 3 and day 7 saw half the medium replaced with IL-2 medium. Method: immunoSEQ multiplex PCR; TCRdb's copy keeps in-frame clones and lacks some. The sample contains some 68,000 clones, 80% of which appear only once.

The V call is TRBV28, the J call TRBJ2-3; D is perhaps TRBD1 or TRBD2 (5 bases each). The TCR sequence derives from a human donor who received a COVID-19 vaccine. This material consisted of CD4+ T cells from PBMCs cultured with SARS-CoV-2 spike peptides, taken before COVID-19 vaccination. The CDR3 protein is CASSNGGRADTQYF. The CDR3 DNA reads TGTGCCAGCAGTAATGGGGGTAGGGCAGATACGCAGTATTTT.